Listed below are T cell receptor beta chains from one sample, sequenced in a study of cytomegalovirus exposure and HLA in healthy donors. Repertoires were generated with immunoSEQ multiplex PCR, while TCRdb's copy carries only in-frame clones and drops some. The data contain 60,000 to 100,000 clones, under 80% of them singletons. Specimen: PBMCs. The receptors were gathered from a male donor in good health and CMV-seropositive. Each CDR3 is given with its conserved first and last residue. The D gene is left open where the match is weak. Size tells how often a clone was seen (once, few, many) or the class of an expanded clone, and some rows leave it out.

D gene	clone size	V gene	J gene	CDR3 protein	CDR3 DNA
TRBD1	.	TRBV9	TRBJ2-2	CASGTGNTGELFF	TGTGCCAGCGGGACAGGGAACACCGGGGAGCTGTTTTTT
TRBD2	.	TRBV7-9	TRBJ2-3	CASSPLGLAGGTYTDTQYF	TGTGCCAGCAGCCCGTTGGGACTAGCGGGGGGGACCTACACAGATACGCAGTATTTT
TRBD1	.	TRBV28	TRBJ1-1	CASSSGTGGVKAFF	TGTGCCAGCAGTAGCGGGACAGGGGGCGTAAAAGCTTTCTTT
.	.	TRBV5-1	TRBJ2-5	CASSLESPGRETQYF	TGCGCCAGCAGCTTGGAGTCTCCGGGTAGAGAGACCCAGTACTTC
.	.	TRBV27	TRBJ2-1	CASSFSLYYNEQFF	TGTGCCAGCAGTTTTTCCCTCTATTACAATGAGCAGTTCTTC
TRBD2	.	TRBV7-9	TRBJ2-1	CASSFSGRTHNEQFF	TGTGCCAGCAGCTTTAGCGGGAGAACACACAATGAGCAGTTCTTC
TRBD1	.	TRBV28	TRBJ1-5	CASSLGQGLDQPQHF	TGTGCCAGCAGTTTAGGACAGGGGTTGGATCAGCCCCAGCATTTT
.	once	TRBV5-1	TRBJ2-5	CASSVGRGLGETQYF	TGCGCCAGCTCCGTTGGTAGGGGCTTGGGAGAGACCCAGTACTTC
.	.	TRBV2	TRBJ1-6	CASSKRQDYNSPLHF	TGTGCCAGCAGCAAAAGACAGGACTATAATTCACCCCTCCACTTT
.	.	TRBV6-6	TRBJ1-5	CASSYSAGVGNQPQHF	TGTGCCAGCAGTTACTCGGCGGGAGTCGGCAATCAGCCCCAGCATTTT
.	.	TRBV20-1	TRBJ1-2	CSARDNYGYTF	TGCAGTGCCCGGGATAACTATGGCTACACCTTC
.	.	TRBV19	TRBJ2-2	CASSILLGGTGELFF	TGTGCCAGTAGTATTCTCCTAGGCGGCACCGGGGAGCTGTTTTTT
.	.	TRBV12-2	TRBJ2-7	CASRLDRGQFSYEQYF	TGTGCAAGTCGCTTAGACCGGGGACAGTTCTCCTACGAGCAGTACTTC
TRBD2	.	TRBV28	TRBJ2-7	CASSFGGTYEQYF	TGTGCCAGCAGTTTCGGGGGGACCTACGAGCAGTACTTC
TRBD2	.	TRBV14	TRBJ2-2	CASSQRSISGSFTGELFF	TGTGCCAGCAGCCAACGATCGATTAGCGGGAGTTTCACCGGGGAGCTGTTTTTT
TRBD1	.	TRBV4-1	TRBJ1-5	CASSQAWARGRFQPQHF	TGCGCCAGCAGCCAAGCCTGGGCGAGGGGGCGGTTTCAGCCCCAGCATTTT
TRBD1	few	TRBV2	TRBJ1-4	CASSAHRGRGEKLFF	TGTGCCAGCAGTGCCCACAGGGGGCGCGGTGAAAAACTGTTTTTT
.	.	TRBV30	TRBJ2-7	CAWSASTQGEQYF	TGTGCCTGGAGTGCATCTACACAGGGAGAGCAGTACTTC
TRBD2	.	TRBV23-1	TRBJ2-7	CASSQSSEGLGFYEQYF	TGCGCCAGCAGTCAATCCTCGGAGGGACTAGGGTTCTACGAGCAGTACTTC
TRBD1	once	TRBV6-1	TRBJ1-1	CASVEPTGANTEAFF	TGTGCCAGCGTAGAACCGACAGGGGCGAACACTGAAGCTTTCTTT
TRBD2	.	TRBV6-1	TRBJ2-1	CASSWTSGGAYEQFF	TGTGCCAGCAGTTGGACTAGCGGGGGGGCATATGAGCAGTTCTTC
.	.	TRBV15	TRBJ2-7	CATSRDMREQYF	TGTGCCACCAGCAGAGATATGAGAGAGCAGTACTTC